Listed here are 16 T cell receptor beta chains from one sample, sequenced in a study of glioma-infiltrating T cells after dendritic cell vaccination. The repertoire was sequenced with immunoSEQ multiplex PCR; TCRdb's copy has only in-frame clones and lacks some. Of some 100,000 clones listed, about 83% are singletons. Sequenced here: blood, sampled before dendritic cell vaccination. The source is a human donor with glioblastoma.

V usage is TRBV19 and J usage is TRBJ2-7; 9 nucleotides match TRBD1. Germline CDR1 reads LNHDA; CDR2 reads SQIVND (reference sequence). The CDR3 has 14 residues. J was trimmed by 5 bases and V by 4 bases; bases with no gene match: 6. CDR3 sequence reads: CASSTRDRDHEQYF. CDR3 coding DNA: TGTGCCAGTAGTACCCGGGACAGGGACCACGAGCAGTACTTC.

The V call is TRBV28, the J call TRBJ2-3, with 7 bases lining up with TRBD2. CDR1 and CDR2 from the germline V gene are MDHEN and SYDVKM. The CDR3 is made up of 12 amino acids. Trimming removed 8 bases from V and 1 base from J; junction bases left unmatched: 0. Here the CDR3 reads CASAGGTDTQYF. CDR3 nucleotides: TGTGCCAGCGCGGGGGGCACAGATACGCAGTATTTT.

The gene calls are TRBV5-1 and TRBJ1-4, with a possible D match to TRBD1 (5 bases). Germline CDR1 and CDR2: SGHRS and YFSETQ. The CDR3 is 14 residues long. Trimming shortened V by 1 base and J by 8 bases, and 12 bases separated the two germline ends. The CDR3 region is CASSLSGEREKLFF. CDR3 bases: TGCGCCAGCAGCTTGTCGGGGGAGAGGGAAAAACTGTTTTTT. Supplemented by reference TRBV5-1 and TRBJ1-4, the full variable domain reads KAGVTQTPRYLIKTRGQQVTLSCSPISGHRSVSWYQQTPGQGLQFLFEYFSETQRNKGNFPGRFSGRQFSNSRSEMNVSTLELGDSALYLCASSLSGEREKLFFGSGTQLSVL.

By share, this clone counts as medium-sized (0.01 to 0.1%). V is TRBV19 and J is TRBJ2-7; D is perhaps TRBD1 (5 bases). Trimming cost V 4 bases and J 3 bases, with 16 bases left between them. The CDR3 loop spans 15 amino acids. Germline loops: CDR1 LNHDA, CDR2 SQIVND (reference sequence). CDR3 loop: CASSNAYDTGYEQYF. The CDR3 DNA is TGTGCCAGTAGTAACGCGTACGACACAGGCTACGAGCAGTACTTC.

The rearrangement links TRBV2 to TRBJ2-5; 9 nucleotides align to TRBD1. J lost 5 bases, V lost 6 bases, and 7 bases had no gene match. Germline assignment: CDR1 SNHLY and CDR2 FYNNEI. The CDR3 loop spans 14 amino acids. The CDR3 DNA follows: TGTGCCAGCAGCGGACAGGGGTTGCGGGAGACCCAGTACTTC. Its translation: CASSGQGLRETQYF.

The chain has TRBV4-2 and TRBJ2-4; 7 bases are shared with TRBD1. CDR1 and CDR2 (germline): LGHNA, YNFKEQ. V was pared by 4 bases and J by 7 bases, with 7 bases of the junction left unmatched. CDR3 length: 14 residues. The CDR3, as DNA: TGTGCCAGCAGCCCTCAGACAGGGACGAACATTCAGTACTTC. This codes for CASSPQTGTNIQYF.

The rearrangement uses TRBV7-3 and TRBJ2-7, with TRBD1 identical over 7 bases. The CDR3 runs to 13 residues. CDR1 and CDR2 (germline): SGHTA, FQGTGA. Trimming removed 5 bases from V and 12 bases from J; junction bases left unmatched: 13. In nucleotides, the CDR3 is TGTGCCAGCAGCCCAAACACAGGGGCTAGTCTGTACTTC. Its translation: CASSPNTGASLYF.

This sequence joins TRBV2 and TRBJ2-6, with 11 positions matching TRBD1. The germline V gene has CDR1 SNHLY and CDR2 FYNNEI. The CDR3 sequence is 17 residues long. The J segment lost 2 bases and the V segment lost 4 bases, leaving 4 bases of the junction unmatched. The CDR3 nucleotides read TGTGCCAGCAGTGGGCAGGGACAGGGGGCTGGGGCCAACGTCCTGACTTTC. This codes for CASSGQGQGAGANVLTF.

The chain uses TRBV25-1 and TRBJ1-1, with D unresolved. V was trimmed by 0 bases and J by 0 bases, leaving 8 bases between them. Germline values: CDR1 MGHDK, CDR2 SYGVNS. This CDR3 is 15 amino acids long. Here the CDR3 DNA reads TGTGCCAGCAGTGAATATTCCCGTGTGAACACTGAAGCTTTCTTT. This sequence encodes CASSEYSRVNTEAFF.

The V gene is TRBV5-1, the J gene TRBJ2-1, with D maybe TRBD1 (6 bases). V lost 0 bases and J 10 bases, leaving 17 bases between the germline ends. The CDR3 consists of 15 residues. In germline, CDR1 is SGHRS, CDR2 YFSETQ. The CDR3 sequence is CASSLEGRGKREQFF. The CDR3 DNA follows: TGCGCCAGCAGCTTGGAAGGCAGGGGAAAACGGGAGCAGTTCTTC.

The CDR3 DNA sequence: TGTGCCAGTAGTGTAAACCGGGGTAGCAATCAGCCCCAGCATTTT. Protein sequence: CASSVNRGSNQPQHF. This chain joins TRBV19 and TRBJ1-5; no definite D call. This CDR3 is built from 15 residues. Germline CDR1 and CDR2: LNHDA and SQIVND (reference sequence). Trimming took 5 bases from V and 0 from J, leaving 11 bases between them. The complete variable domain, with remaining parts taken from reference TRBV19 and TRBJ1-5, reads DGGITQSPKYLFRKEGQNVTLSCEQNLNHDAMYWYRQDPGQGLRLIYYSQIVNDFQKGDIAEGYSVSREKKESFPLTVTSAQKNPTAFYLCASSVNRGSNQPQHFGDGTRLSIL.

The V gene is TRBV6-6, the J gene TRBJ1-2; the D gene is possibly TRBD1 (5 bases). Trimming shortened V by 6 bases and J by 0 bases, and 5 bases separated the two germline ends. The CDR3 sequence is 12 residues long. Germline V gene sequence: CDR1 MNHNY, CDR2 SVGAGI (reference sequence). The CDR3 is CASRTANYGYTF. CDR3 bases: TGTGCCAGCAGGACAGCTAACTATGGCTACACCTTC.

This rearrangement joins TRBV7-9 to TRBJ1-6, with 7 bases fitting TRBD1. Germline V gives CDR1 SEHNR, CDR2 FQNEAQ (reference sequence). J was trimmed by 0 bases and V by 4 bases; bases with no gene match: 3. This CDR3 comprises 16 residues. CDR3 residues: CASSSRQGSYNSPLHF. The CDR3, as DNA: TGTGCCAGCAGCTCCCGACAGGGCTCCTATAATTCACCCCTCCACTTT.

V gene TRBV10-1 combines with J gene TRBJ2-3; weak D call: TRBD2 (5 bases). V was cut by 2 bases and J by 3 bases, with 12 bases left in between. The germline CDR1 and CDR2 sequences are WNHNN and SYGVQD (reference sequence). The length of the CDR3 is 15 residues. The CDR3 here is CASSEGELVTDTQYF. For the CDR3, the DNA is TGCGCCAGCAGTGAGGGGGAGTTAGTTACAGATACGCAGTATTTT.

The V call is TRBV5-6, the J call TRBJ1-1, with TRBD1 identical over 7 bases. Germline CDR1 reads SGHDT; CDR2 reads YYEEEE. The CDR3 is 12 residues long. V lost 4 bases and J lost 7; bases outside the gene matches: 4. CDR3 nucleotide sequence: TGTGCCAGCAGCCTACAGGGGATTGAAGCTTTCTTT. This encodes CASSLQGIEAFF.

The chain employs TRBV2 and TRBJ2-1; 15 bases line up with TRBD2. The germline V gene encodes CDR1 SNHLY and CDR2 FYNNEI. The CDR3 runs to 13 residues. V was clipped by 8 bases and J by 10 bases; unmatched bases: 3. The CDR3: CASEGLAGGEQFF. DNA of the CDR3: TGTGCCAGCGAGGGACTAGCGGGGGGAGAGCAGTTCTTC.